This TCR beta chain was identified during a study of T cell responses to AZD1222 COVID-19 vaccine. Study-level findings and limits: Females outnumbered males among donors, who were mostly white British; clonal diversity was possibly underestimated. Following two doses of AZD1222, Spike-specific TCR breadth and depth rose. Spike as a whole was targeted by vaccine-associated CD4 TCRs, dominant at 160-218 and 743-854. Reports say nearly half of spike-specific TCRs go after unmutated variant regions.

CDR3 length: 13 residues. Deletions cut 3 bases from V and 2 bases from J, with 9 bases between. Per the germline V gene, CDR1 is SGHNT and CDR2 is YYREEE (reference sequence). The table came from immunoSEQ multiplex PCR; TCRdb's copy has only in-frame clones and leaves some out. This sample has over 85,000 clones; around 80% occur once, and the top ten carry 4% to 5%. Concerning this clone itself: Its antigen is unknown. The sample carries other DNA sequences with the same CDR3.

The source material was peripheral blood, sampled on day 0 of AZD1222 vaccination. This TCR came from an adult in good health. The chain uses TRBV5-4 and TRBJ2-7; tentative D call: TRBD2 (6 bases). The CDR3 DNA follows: TGTGCCAGCAGCTCGGAGGGGCCCTACGAGCAGTACTTC. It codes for CASSSEGPYEQYF.